This TCR beta chain was observed in a study of identical twins. Each cDNA held unique molecular identifiers, and template switching gave it a universal primer site. MiXCR was run by TCRdb on the 5' RACE reads, yielding one entry per CDR3 protein. The sample gives roughly 700,000 distinct CDR3 sequences, around 8.3% of which show up once; 0.75% to 1% is in the top ten. The study, taken as a whole, reports: Insertions were fewer in abundant cord blood beta clonotypes, whereas memory repertoires showed none of this pattern. Not following the same donors, the study drew its conclusions from cross-sectional statistical analysis.

Healthy Caucasians were all of the donors. V shed 4 bases and J 1 base; nucleotides not matched to a gene: 3. The CDR3 sequence is 15 residues long. The V gene's germline CDR1 is MDHEN and CDR2 SYDVKM. As concerns this clonotype: Its specificity is not known.

A further study also used this sample, focusing on yellow fever vaccine responses in identical twins.

This sequence was found in a woman in her late teens or twenties in good health. Sequencing used PBMCs. The chain combines TRBV28 with TRBJ2-3; 9 nucleotides line up with TRBD2. CDR3 DNA: TGTGCCAGCAGTTCTAGCGGGATGGGCACAGATACGCAGTATTTT. This gives the protein CASSSSGMGTDTQYF.